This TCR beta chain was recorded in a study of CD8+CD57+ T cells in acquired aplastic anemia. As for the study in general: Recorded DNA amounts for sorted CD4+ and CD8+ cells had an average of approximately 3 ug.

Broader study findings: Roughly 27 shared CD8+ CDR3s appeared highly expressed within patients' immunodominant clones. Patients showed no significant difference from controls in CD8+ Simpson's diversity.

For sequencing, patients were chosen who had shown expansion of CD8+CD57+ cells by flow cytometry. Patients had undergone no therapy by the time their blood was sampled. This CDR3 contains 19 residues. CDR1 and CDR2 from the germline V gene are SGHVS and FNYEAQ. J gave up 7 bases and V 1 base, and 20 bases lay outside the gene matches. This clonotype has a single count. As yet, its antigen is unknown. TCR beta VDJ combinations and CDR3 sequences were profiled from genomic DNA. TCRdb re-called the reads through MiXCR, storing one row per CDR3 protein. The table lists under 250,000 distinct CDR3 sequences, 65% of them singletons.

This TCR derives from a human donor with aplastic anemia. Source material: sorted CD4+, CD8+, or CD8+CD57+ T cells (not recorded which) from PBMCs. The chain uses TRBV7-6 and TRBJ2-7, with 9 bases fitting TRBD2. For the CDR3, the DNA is TGTGCCAGCAGCTTAGTGTCCCTCCGACTGGCGGGGGGGAGCAAGGAGCAGTACTTC. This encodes CASSLVSLRLAGGSKEQYF.